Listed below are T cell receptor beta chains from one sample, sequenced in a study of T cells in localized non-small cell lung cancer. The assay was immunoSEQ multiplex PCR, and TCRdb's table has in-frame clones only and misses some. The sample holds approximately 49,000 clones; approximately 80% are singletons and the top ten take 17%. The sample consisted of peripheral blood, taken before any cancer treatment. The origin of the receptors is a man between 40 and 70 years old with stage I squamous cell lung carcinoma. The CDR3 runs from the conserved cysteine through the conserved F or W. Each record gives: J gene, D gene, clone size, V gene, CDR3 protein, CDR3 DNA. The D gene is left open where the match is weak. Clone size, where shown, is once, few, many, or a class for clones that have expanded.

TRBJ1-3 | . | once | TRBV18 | CASSPPSTRQAGNTIYF | TGTGCCAGCTCACCACCGTCGACCAGGCAGGCTGGAAACACCATATATTTT
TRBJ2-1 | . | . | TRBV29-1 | CSVEPGPNEQFF | TGCAGCGTTGAACCGGGGCCCAATGAGCAGTTCTTC
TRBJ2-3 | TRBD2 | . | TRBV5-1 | CASSIRLAGSTDTQYF | TGCGCCAGCAGCATTCGTCTAGCGGGGAGCACAGATACGCAGTATTTT
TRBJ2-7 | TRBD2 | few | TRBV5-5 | CASSLAWTSTYEQYF | TGTGCCAGCAGCTTGGCATGGACTAGTACTTACGAGCAGTACTTC
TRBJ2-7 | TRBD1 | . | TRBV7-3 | CASSPVGGGDEQYF | TGTGCCAGCAGCCCCGTAGGGGGCGGCGACGAGCAGTACTTC
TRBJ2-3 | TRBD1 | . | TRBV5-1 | CASSRDSSTDTQYF | TGCGCCAGCAGCCGGGACAGCAGCACAGATACGCAGTATTTT
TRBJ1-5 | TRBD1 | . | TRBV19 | CASTGTGGGRNQPQHF | TGTGCCAGTACTGGGACAGGGGGCGGGAGGAATCAGCCCCAGCATTTT
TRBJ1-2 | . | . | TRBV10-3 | CAISESTGRNYGYTF | TGTGCCATCAGTGAGTCAACAGGAAGGAACTATGGCTACACCTTC
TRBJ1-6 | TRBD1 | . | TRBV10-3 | CATGTATSPLHF | TGTGCCACCGGGACAGCCACCTCACCCCTCCACTTT
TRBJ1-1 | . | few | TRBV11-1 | CASSFSGRDAFF | TGTGCCAGCAGCTTCTCCGGGCGCGACGCTTTCTTT
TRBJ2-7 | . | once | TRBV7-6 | CASSLEAGSSYEQYF | TGTGCCAGCAGCTTAGAGGCGGGGAGCTCCTACGAGCAGTACTTC
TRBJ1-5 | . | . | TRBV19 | CASTDGGGLHQPQHF | TGTGCCAGTACCGACGGAGGGGGGCTTCATCAGCCCCAGCATTTT
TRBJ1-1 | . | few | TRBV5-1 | CASSQPHSPQAFF | TGCGCCAGCAGTCAGCCCCATTCCCCTCAAGCTTTCTTT
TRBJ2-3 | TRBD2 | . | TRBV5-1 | CASRGPSGGSVDTQYF | TGCGCCAGCAGAGGACCGAGCGGGGGGTCGGTAGATACGCAGTATTTT
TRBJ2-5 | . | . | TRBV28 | CASRPSGAPPYF | TGTGCCAGCAGGCCCAGCGGTGCCCCCCCGTACTTC
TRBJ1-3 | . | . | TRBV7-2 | CASSLISGNTIYF | TGTGCCAGCAGCCTAATCTCTGGAAACACCATATATTTT
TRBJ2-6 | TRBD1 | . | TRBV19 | CASSIVFGQGAGGANVLTF | TGTGCCAGTAGTATAGTGTTCGGACAGGGGGCAGGTGGGGCCAACGTCCTGACTTTC
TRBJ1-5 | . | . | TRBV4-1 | CASSQGGNNQPQHF | TGCGCCAGCAGCCAAGGGGGGAACAATCAGCCCCAGCATTTT
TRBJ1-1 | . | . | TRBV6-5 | CASTNRAVGTEAFF | TGTGCCAGCACAAACCGGGCAGTAGGCACTGAAGCTTTCTTT
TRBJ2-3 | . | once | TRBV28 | CASSGTADTQYF | TGTGCCAGCAGTGGGACTGCAGATACGCAGTATTTT
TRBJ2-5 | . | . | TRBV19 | CASSIGGETQYF | TGTGCCAGTAGTATCGGAGGCGAGACCCAGTACTTC
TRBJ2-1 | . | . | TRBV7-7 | CASSLERYNEQFF | TGTGCTAGCAGCTTAGAACGATACAATGAGCAGTTCTTC
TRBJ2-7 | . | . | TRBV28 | CASCEGPIYEQYF | TGTGCCAGCTGCGAGGGTCCAATCTACGAGCAGTACTTC
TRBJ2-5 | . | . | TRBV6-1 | CASSATTGQETQYF | TGTGCCAGCAGTGCGACAACCGGCCAAGAGACCCAGTACTTC
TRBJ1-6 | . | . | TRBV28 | CASKTGYNSPLHF | TGTGCCAGCAAGACAGGCTATAATTCACCCCTCCACTTT
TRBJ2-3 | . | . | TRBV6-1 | CASSPSPEDGGLQYF | TGTGCCAGCAGCCCCTCGCCGGAGGATGGCGGGTTGCAGTATTTT
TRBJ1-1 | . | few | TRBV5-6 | CASSGRRVNTEAFF | TGTGCCAGCAGCGGCCGACGGGTGAACACTGAAGCTTTCTTT
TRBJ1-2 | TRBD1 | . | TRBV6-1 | CASSDRGRGDGYTF | TGTGCCAGCAGTGATCGGGGCAGGGGGGATGGCTACACCTTC
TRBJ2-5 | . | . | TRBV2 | CASCWGRETQYF | TGTGCCAGCTGTTGGGGGAGAGAGACCCAGTACTTC
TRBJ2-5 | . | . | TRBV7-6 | CASSPKETQYF | TGTGCCAGCAGCCCCAAAGAGACCCAGTACTTC
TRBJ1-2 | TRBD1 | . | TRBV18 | CASSQLTGESYGYTF | TGTGCCAGCTCACAATTGACAGGGGAGAGCTATGGCTACACCTTC
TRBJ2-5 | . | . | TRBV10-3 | CAISESGPTWTQYF | TGTGCCATCAGTGAGTCGGGGCCAACGTGGACCCAGTACTTC
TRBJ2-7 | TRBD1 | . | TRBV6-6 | CASSWDSYEQYF | TGTGCCAGCAGTTGGGACAGCTACGAGCAGTACTTC
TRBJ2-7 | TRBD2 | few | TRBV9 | CASSEGLAGAYEQYF | TGTGCCAGCAGCGAGGGACTAGCGGGGGCCTACGAGCAGTACTTC
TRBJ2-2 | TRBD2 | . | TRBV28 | CASGLAGGFGELFF | TGTGCCAGCGGACTAGCGGGGGGGTTCGGGGAGCTGTTTTTT